This is a list of T cell receptor beta chains from one sample in a study of T cell clonotyping in hematopoietic cell transplantation. TCRdb keeps only in-frame clones here, not all; method: immunoSEQ multiplex PCR. The data contain more than 70,000 clones, 90% to 96% of them singletons. Sequences were derived from peripheral blood mononuclear cells, sampled before stem cell transplant. The receptors were gathered from a woman aged 45-65 years with acute myeloid leukemia. Some clones in this sample may be carry-over from other donors' samples. The CDR3 runs from the conserved cysteine through the conserved F or W. Fields, in order: CDR3 protein, CDR3 DNA, V gene, J gene, clone size, D gene. D genes are given only for firm matches. Only some rows state a clone size, as once, few, many or a class for expanded clones.

CASRPLDRANQPQHF	TGTGCCAGCAGACCCTTGGACAGGGCTAATCAGCCCCAGCATTTT	TRBV6-5	TRBJ1-5	-	TRBD1
CASREGQGPYEQYF	TGTGCCAGCCGCGAGGGACAGGGGCCCTACGAGCAGTACTTC	TRBV2	TRBJ2-7	-	TRBD1
CAASTPGTGTYEQYF	TGTGCCGCATCCACCCCCGGGACAGGGACCTACGAGCAGTACTTC	TRBV10-3	TRBJ2-7	-	TRBD1
CASMRTSGNTIYF	TGTGCCAGCATGAGGACTTCTGGAAACACCATATATTTT	TRBV2	TRBJ1-3	-	-
CSPILDTEAFF	TGCAGTCCCATCTTGGACACTGAAGCTTTCTTT	TRBV20-1	TRBJ1-1	-	-
CASRIGQPNQPQHF	TGTGCCAGCAGGATTGGACAGCCCAATCAGCCCCAGCATTTT	TRBV5-8	TRBJ1-5	few	-
CAWKRGSGSYEQYF	TGTGCCTGGAAGCGCGGTTCGGGCTCCTACGAGCAGTACTTC	TRBV30	TRBJ2-7	-	-
CASSRGANEKLFF	TGTGCCAGCTCCCGCGGTGCTAATGAAAAACTGTTTTTT	TRBV11-3	TRBJ1-4	once	-
CASAEDTNYGYTF	TGTGCCAGCGCAGAAGACACTAACTATGGCTACACCTTC	TRBV18	TRBJ1-2	-	-
CASSRGVQETQYF	TGTGCCAGCAGCCGGGGGGTCCAAGAGACCCAGTACTTC	TRBV11-2	TRBJ2-5	-	TRBD2
CASSASGTGGNYGYTF	TGTGCCAGCAGCGCATCCGGGACAGGGGGCAATTATGGCTACACCTTC	TRBV7-9	TRBJ1-2	-	TRBD1
CASNSAPGGAYEQYF	TGTGCCAGCAACTCGGCTCCAGGAGGGGCCTACGAGCAGTACTTC	TRBV5-5	TRBJ2-7	-	-
CAWSVGRGYYEQYF	TGTGCCTGGAGCGTCGGGCGGGGGTACTACGAGCAGTACTTC	TRBV30	TRBJ2-7	-	TRBD2
CASSLQNTEAFF	TGTGCCAGCAGCTTACAGAACACTGAAGCTTTCTTT	TRBV11-2	TRBJ1-1	-	-
CSVEDASGGSPDTQYF	TGCAGCGTTGAAGATGCCAGCGGGGGCTCCCCAGATACGCAGTATTTT	TRBV29-1	TRBJ2-3	-	TRBD2
CASIWASAEAFF	TGTGCCAGCATTTGGGCTTCTGCTGAAGCTTTCTTT	TRBV6-1	TRBJ1-1	once	-
CASSQDVGSGRKIVYEQYF	TGCGCCAGCAGCCAAGATGTGGGAAGCGGGAGAAAGATTGTCTACGAGCAGTACTTC	TRBV4-1	TRBJ2-7	-	TRBD2
CASSLSGIYEQYF	TGTGCCAGCAGCTTGAGCGGGATATACGAGCAGTACTTC	TRBV7-2	TRBJ2-7	-	TRBD2
CASSEDTYEQYF	TGCGCCAGCAGCGAGGACACCTACGAGCAGTACTTC	TRBV5-1	TRBJ2-7	-	-
CASSHPNYGYTF	TGTGCCAGCAGTCACCCTAACTATGGCTACACCTTC	TRBV5-6	TRBJ1-2	-	-
CASSYREKLFF	TGTGCCAGCAGCTACCGGGAAAAACTGTTTTTT	TRBV5-6	TRBJ1-4	-	-
CASSRTLGLAFSGELFF	TGTGCCAGTAGTAGAACCTTGGGACTAGCGTTCTCCGGGGAGCTGTTTTTT	TRBV19	TRBJ2-2	-	TRBD2
CASRYIAGTLNTEAFF	TGTGCCAGCAGATACATTGCCGGGACCCTGAACACTGAAGCTTTCTTT	TRBV6-5	TRBJ1-1	-	-
CAWSGLADTGELFF	TGTGCCTGGTCCGGACTAGCGGACACCGGGGAGCTGTTTTTT	TRBV30	TRBJ2-2	-	TRBD2
CAWSVQPAYGYTF	TGTGCCTGGAGTGTACAGCCCGCCTATGGCTACACCTTC	TRBV30	TRBJ1-2	once	-
CASSSNPNRAWHTEAFF	TGTGCCAGCAGTTCAAATCCCAACAGAGCCTGGCACACTGAAGCTTTCTTT	TRBV28	TRBJ1-1	-	-
CASSESSGANVLTF	TGTGCCAGCAGTGAAAGCTCTGGGGCCAACGTCCTGACTTTC	TRBV2	TRBJ2-6	-	-
CASRSTRLGSQETQYF	TGTGCCAGCAGGTCTACTCGGTTGGGAAGTCAAGAGACCCAGTACTTC	TRBV7-8	TRBJ2-5	-	-
CASSEFSGGRGQETQYF	TGTGCCAGCAGTGAATTTTCCGGGGGGCGAGGGCAAGAGACCCAGTACTTC	TRBV2	TRBJ2-5	-	-
CASSFTGATEAFF	TGCGCCAGCAGTTTTACAGGGGCCACTGAAGCTTTCTTT	TRBV5-1	TRBJ1-1	-	TRBD1
CASSHPGGGTEAFF	TGTGCCAGCAGCCACCCAGGGGGTGGGACTGAAGCTTTCTTT	TRBV7-9	TRBJ1-1	-	TRBD1
CASRPGQGEYEQYF	TGTGCCAGCAGACCGGGACAGGGAGAGTATGAGCAGTACTTC	TRBV27	TRBJ2-7	-	TRBD1
CSVRVGGNEQFF	TGCAGCGTCCGAGTAGGGGGCAATGAGCAGTTCTTC	TRBV29-1	TRBJ2-1	-	-
CASKVTTTDGYTF	TGTGCCAGCAAGGTCACTACCACGGATGGCTACACCTTC	TRBV28	TRBJ1-2	-	-
CSVTGGFYEQYF	TGCAGCGTGACAGGGGGCTTCTACGAGCAGTACTTC	TRBV29-1	TRBJ2-7	-	TRBD1
CAWSRDHTIYF	TGTGCCTGGAGTAGAGACCACACCATATATTTT	TRBV30	TRBJ1-3	-	-
CASSLSGGNNNEQFF	TGTGCCAGCAGTTTGTCTGGCGGGAACAACAATGAGCAGTTCTTC	TRBV28	TRBJ2-1	-	-
CARTQGDSSYEQYF	TGTGCCAGAACCCAAGGGGATAGCTCCTACGAGCAGTACTTC	TRBV30	TRBJ2-7	once	-
CASSLVPQETGELFF	TGTGCCAGCAGCTTAGTTCCCCAGGAAACCGGGGAGCTGTTTTTT	TRBV7-9	TRBJ2-2	-	-
CASSEVAGTNYGYTF	TGTGCCAGCAGTGAGGTCGCGGGTACTAACTATGGCTACACCTTC	TRBV2	TRBJ1-2	-	-
CASRGAASGSQETQYF	TGTGCCAGCCGTGGTGCAGCTAGCGGGAGTCAAGAGACCCAGTACTTC	TRBV6-6	TRBJ2-5	once	TRBD2
CASSAWNTGELFF	TGTGCCAGCAGCGCCTGGAACACCGGGGAGCTGTTTTTT	TRBV9	TRBJ2-2	-	-
CASSDGQGVANYGYTF	TGTGCCAGCAGCGACGGACAGGGAGTGGCAAACTATGGCTACACCTTC	TRBV9	TRBJ1-2	-	TRBD1
CASSIIPGQGWETQYF	TGTGCCAGTAGTATAATACCGGGACAGGGGTGGGAGACCCAGTACTTC	TRBV19	TRBJ2-5	-	TRBD1
CASSLELAGDLETQYF	TGTGCCAGCAGCTTGGAGTTAGCGGGAGACCTGGAGACCCAGTACTTC	TRBV5-6	TRBJ2-5	-	TRBD2
CSASSVYGYTF	TGCAGTGCTAGCTCAGTATATGGCTACACCTTC	TRBV20-1	TRBJ1-2	-	-
CASRVVAGGPGEQFF	TGTGCCAGCAGAGTCGTAGCGGGGGGGCCTGGTGAGCAGTTCTTC	TRBV2	TRBJ2-1	once	TRBD2
CASSPAQVGNSPLHF	TGTGCCAGCAGCCCGGCCCAAGTCGGTAATTCACCCCTCCACTTT	TRBV7-9	TRBJ1-6	-	-
CASSISRGHNYGYTF	TGTGCCAGTAGTATTTCCAGGGGGCACAACTATGGCTACACCTTC	TRBV19	TRBJ1-2	-	TRBD1
CASSQTRDEQFF	TGTGCCAGCAGCCAGACTAGGGATGAGCAGTTCTTC	TRBV7-9	TRBJ2-1	-	-
CASSWTSGLYEQYF	TGTGCCAGCAGTTGGACTAGCGGCCTCTACGAGCAGTACTTC	TRBV6-6	TRBJ2-7	-	TRBD2
CASNSEQGANYGYTF	TGTGCCAGTAATTCCGAGCAGGGGGCTAACTATGGCTACACCTTC	TRBV6-4	TRBJ1-2	-	TRBD1
CASSRQPIQETQYF	TGTGCCAGCAGTAGGCAGCCTATCCAAGAGACCCAGTACTTC	TRBV6-5	TRBJ2-5	once	-
CSVEAGAKATNEKLFF	TGCAGCGTTGAAGCCGGGGCCAAAGCAACTAATGAAAAACTGTTTTTT	TRBV29-1	TRBJ1-4	-	-
CASSVAASTGNTQYF	TGTGCCAGCAGCGTAGCCGCCTCTACAGGGAATACGCAGTATTTT	TRBV9	TRBJ2-3	-	-
CASSMGDNSNQPQHF	TGTGCCAGCAGTATGGGGGACAATAGCAATCAGCCCCAGCATTTT	TRBV7-2	TRBJ1-5	-	-
CASSLSGGDTGELFF	TGTGCCAGCAGTCTTAGCGGGGGTGATACCGGGGAGCTGTTTTTT	TRBV7-3	TRBJ2-2	-	TRBD2
CASSWDRSEPQHF	TGTGCCAGCAGTTGGGACAGAAGCGAGCCCCAGCATTTT	TRBV6-1	TRBJ1-5	-	TRBD1
CASSPGTARNSPLHF	TGTGCCAGCAGCCCCGGGACAGCCCGTAATTCACCCCTCCACTTT	TRBV7-2	TRBJ1-6	-	TRBD1